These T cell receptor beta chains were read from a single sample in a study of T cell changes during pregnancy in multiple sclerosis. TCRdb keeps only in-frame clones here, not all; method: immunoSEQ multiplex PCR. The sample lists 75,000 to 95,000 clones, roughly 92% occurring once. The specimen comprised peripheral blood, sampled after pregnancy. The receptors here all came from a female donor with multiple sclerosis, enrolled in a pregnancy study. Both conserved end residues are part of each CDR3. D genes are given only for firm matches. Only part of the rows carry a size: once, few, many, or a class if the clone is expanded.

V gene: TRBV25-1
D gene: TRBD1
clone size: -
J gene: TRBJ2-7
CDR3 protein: CASSITGAEQYF
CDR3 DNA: TGTGCCAGTTCAATAACAGGGGCCGAGCAGTACTTC

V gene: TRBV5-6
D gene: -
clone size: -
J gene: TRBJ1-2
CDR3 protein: CASSLVGQNYGYTF
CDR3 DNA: TGTGCCAGCAGCTTGGTCGGACAAAACTATGGCTACACCTTC

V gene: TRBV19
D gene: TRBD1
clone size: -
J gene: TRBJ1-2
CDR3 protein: CASSIVPRDSGYTF
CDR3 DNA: TGTGCCAGTAGTATAGTACCCAGGGACAGTGGCTACACCTTC

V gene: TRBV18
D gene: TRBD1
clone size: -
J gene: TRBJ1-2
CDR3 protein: CASSPMGQGYGYTF
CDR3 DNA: TGTGCCAGCTCACCAATGGGACAGGGTTATGGCTACACCTTC

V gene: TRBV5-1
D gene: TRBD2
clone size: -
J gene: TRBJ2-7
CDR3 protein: CASSSGTSIYEQYF
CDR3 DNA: TGCGCCAGCAGCTCGGGGACTAGCATCTACGAGCAGTACTTC

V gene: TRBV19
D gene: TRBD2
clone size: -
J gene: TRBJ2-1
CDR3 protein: CASNSGREGDNEQFF
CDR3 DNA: TGTGCCAGTAATAGTGGGCGGGAGGGGGACAATGAGCAGTTCTTC

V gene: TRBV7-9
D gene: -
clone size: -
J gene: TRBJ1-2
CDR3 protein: CASSSQGTITEIYGYTF
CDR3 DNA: TGTGCCAGCAGCTCCCAGGGAACTATTACCGAGATTTATGGCTACACCTTC

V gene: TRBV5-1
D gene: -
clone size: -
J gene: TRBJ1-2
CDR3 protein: CASSLSDFGLNLGYTF
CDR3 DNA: TGCGCCAGCAGCTTGTCGGACTTTGGGCTTAATCTAGGCTACACCTTC

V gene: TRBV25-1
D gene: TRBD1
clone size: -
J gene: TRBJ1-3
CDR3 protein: CASSVTRQGVSGNTIYF
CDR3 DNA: TGTGCCAGCAGTGTAACTCGACAGGGAGTCTCTGGAAACACCATATATTTT

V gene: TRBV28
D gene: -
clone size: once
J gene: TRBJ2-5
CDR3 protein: CASSPRRRGTQETQYF
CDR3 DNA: TGTGCCAGCAGTCCCCGAAGAAGGGGCACCCAAGAGACCCAGTACTTC

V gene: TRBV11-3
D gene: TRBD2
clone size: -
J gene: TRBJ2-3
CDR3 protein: CASSPSGTSTDTQYF
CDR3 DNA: TGTGCCAGCAGCCCGAGCGGGACTAGCACAGATACGCAGTATTTT

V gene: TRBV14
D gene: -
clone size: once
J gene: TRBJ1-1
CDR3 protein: CASSQVPGITWDTEAFF
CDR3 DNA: TGTGCCAGCAGCCAAGTACCGGGGATAACATGGGACACTGAAGCTTTCTTT

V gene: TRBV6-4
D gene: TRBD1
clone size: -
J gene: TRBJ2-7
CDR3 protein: CASSVGTGAGEQYF
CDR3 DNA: TGTGCCAGCAGTGTCGGGACAGGGGCGGGCGAGCAGTACTTC

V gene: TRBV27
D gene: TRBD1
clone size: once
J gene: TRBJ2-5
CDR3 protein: CASSLFGTGGSETQYF
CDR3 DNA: TGTGCCAGCAGTTTATTTGGGACAGGGGGCAGCGAGACCCAGTACTTC

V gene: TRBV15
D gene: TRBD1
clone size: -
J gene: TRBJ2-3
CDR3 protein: CATSRATPGQGTDTQYF
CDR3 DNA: TGTGCCACCAGCAGAGCCACCCCGGGACAGGGCACAGATACGCAGTATTTT

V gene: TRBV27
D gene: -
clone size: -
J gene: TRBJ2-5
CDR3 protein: CASMVQGGETQYF
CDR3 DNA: TGTGCCAGCATGGTACAGGGGGGGGAGACCCAGTACTTC

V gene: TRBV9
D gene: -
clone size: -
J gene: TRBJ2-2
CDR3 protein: CASSGFTSYTGELFF
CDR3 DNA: TGTGCCAGCAGCGGCTTCACTAGCTACACCGGGGAGCTGTTTTTT

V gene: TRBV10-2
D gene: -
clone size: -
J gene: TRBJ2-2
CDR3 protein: CASCLTPYTGELFF
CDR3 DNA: TGCGCCAGCTGTTTGACACCCTACACCGGGGAGCTGTTTTTT

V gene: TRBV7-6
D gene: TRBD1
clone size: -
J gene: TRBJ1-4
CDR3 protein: CASSLDRGGGKLFF
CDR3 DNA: TGTGCCAGCAGCCTCGACAGGGGGGGAGGAAAACTGTTTTTT

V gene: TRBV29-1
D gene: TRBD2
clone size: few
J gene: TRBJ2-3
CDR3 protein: CSGRTSGTGDTQYF
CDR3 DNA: TGCAGCGGACGGACTAGCGGGACCGGAGATACGCAGTATTTT

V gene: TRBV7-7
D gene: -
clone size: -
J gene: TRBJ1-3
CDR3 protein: CASSFVLGQIESGNTIYF
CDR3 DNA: TGTGCCAGCAGCTTCGTCCTCGGACAGATCGAATCTGGAAACACCATATATTTT

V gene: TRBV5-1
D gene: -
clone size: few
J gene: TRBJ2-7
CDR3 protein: CASSLWQGHEQYF
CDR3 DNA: TGCGCCAGCAGCTTGTGGCAGGGGCACGAGCAGTACTTC

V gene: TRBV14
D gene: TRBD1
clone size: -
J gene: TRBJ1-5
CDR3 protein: CASSQGQRTGSNQPQHF
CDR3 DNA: TGTGCCAGCAGCCAAGGTCAACGGACAGGGAGCAATCAGCCCCAGCATTTT

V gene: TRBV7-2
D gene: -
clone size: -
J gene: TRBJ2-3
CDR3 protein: CASSLGASTDTQYF
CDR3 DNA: TGTGCCAGCAGCTTAGGGGCTAGCACAGATACGCAGTATTTT

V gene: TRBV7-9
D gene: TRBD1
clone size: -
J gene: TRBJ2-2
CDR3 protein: CASSSPGQGTNTGELFF
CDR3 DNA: TGTGCCAGCAGCTCGCCTGGACAGGGGACGAACACCGGGGAGCTGTTTTTT

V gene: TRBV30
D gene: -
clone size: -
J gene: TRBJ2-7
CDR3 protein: CAWSEPTVQYF
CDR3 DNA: TGTGCCTGGAGTGAACCGACAGTACAGTACTTC

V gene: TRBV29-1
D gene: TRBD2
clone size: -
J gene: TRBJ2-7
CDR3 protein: CSVDGQGGSHEQYF
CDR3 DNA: TGCAGCGTTGATGGGCAGGGAGGGAGCCACGAGCAGTACTTC

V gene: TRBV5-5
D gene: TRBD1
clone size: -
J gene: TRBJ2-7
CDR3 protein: CASSFRQGAVEQYF
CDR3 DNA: TGTGCCAGCAGCTTCAGACAGGGGGCGGTCGAGCAGTACTTC

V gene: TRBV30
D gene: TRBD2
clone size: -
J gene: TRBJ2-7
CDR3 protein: CAWGASGSYEQYF
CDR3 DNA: TGTGCCTGGGGTGCTAGCGGCTCCTACGAGCAGTACTTC

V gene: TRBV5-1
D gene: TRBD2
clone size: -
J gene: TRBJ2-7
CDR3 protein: CASSADPGLAAFGQYF
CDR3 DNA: TGCGCCAGCAGCGCGGACCCGGGACTAGCTGCGTTCGGGCAGTACTTC

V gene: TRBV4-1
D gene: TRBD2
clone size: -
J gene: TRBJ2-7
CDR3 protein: CASSQGHGTSEYEQYF
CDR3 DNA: TGCGCCAGCAGCCAGGGGCACGGGACTAGCGAGTACGAGCAGTACTTC

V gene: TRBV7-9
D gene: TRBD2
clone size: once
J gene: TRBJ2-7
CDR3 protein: CASSSGGLAGRHSYEQYF
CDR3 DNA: TGTGCCAGCAGCTCAGGAGGACTAGCGGGGAGGCACTCCTACGAGCAGTACTTC

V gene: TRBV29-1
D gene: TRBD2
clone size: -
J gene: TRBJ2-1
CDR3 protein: CSVAVSGSYNEQFF
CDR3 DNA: TGCAGCGTCGCCGTTAGCGGGAGCTACAATGAGCAGTTCTTC

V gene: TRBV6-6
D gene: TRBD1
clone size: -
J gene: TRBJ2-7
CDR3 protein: CASSYPGTGGDEQYF
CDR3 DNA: TGTGCCAGCAGTTACCCTGGGACAGGGGGCGACGAGCAGTACTTC

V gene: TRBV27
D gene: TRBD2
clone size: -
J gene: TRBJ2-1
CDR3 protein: CASSLASGGPYNEQFF
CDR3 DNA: TGTGCCAGCAGTTTAGCTAGCGGGGGGCCCTACAATGAGCAGTTCTTC

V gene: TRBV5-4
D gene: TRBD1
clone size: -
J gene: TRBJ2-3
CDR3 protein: CASSRNRGGEKDTQYF
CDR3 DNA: TGTGCCAGCAGCCGCAATCGAGGGGGCGAGAAAGATACGCAGTATTTT

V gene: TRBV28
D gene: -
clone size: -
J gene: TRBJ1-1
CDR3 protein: CASSLLGRNTEAFF
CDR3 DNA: TGTGCCAGCAGTTTATTGGGCAGGAACACTGAAGCTTTCTTT

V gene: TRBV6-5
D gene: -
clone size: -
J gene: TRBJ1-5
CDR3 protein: CASSYRGPYQPQHF
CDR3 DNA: TGTGCCAGCAGCTATAGGGGTCCCTATCAGCCCCAGCATTTT

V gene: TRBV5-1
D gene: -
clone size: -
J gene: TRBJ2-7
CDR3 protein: CASSLVVETYEQYF
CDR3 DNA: TGCGCCAGCAGCTTGGTTGTGGAGACCTACGAGCAGTACTTC

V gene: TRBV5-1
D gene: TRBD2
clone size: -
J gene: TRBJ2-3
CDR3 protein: CASSFGLATDTQYF
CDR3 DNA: TGCGCCAGCAGCTTCGGACTAGCAACAGATACGCAGTATTTT

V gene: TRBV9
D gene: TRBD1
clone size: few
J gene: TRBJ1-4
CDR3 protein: CASSPTGGSEKLFF
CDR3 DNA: TGTGCCAGCAGCCCAACAGGGGGGAGCGAAAAACTGTTTTTT

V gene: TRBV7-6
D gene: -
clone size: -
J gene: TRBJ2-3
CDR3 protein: CASSLMQGTDTQYF
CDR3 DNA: TGTGCCAGCAGCTTAATGCAGGGTACAGATACGCAGTATTTT

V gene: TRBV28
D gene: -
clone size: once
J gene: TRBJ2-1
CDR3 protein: CASSLYNEQFF
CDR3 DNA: TGTGCCAGCAGTCTCTACAATGAGCAGTTCTTC

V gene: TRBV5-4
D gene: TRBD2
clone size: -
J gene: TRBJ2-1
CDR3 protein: CASSRSGLSYNEQFF
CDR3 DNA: TGTGCCAGCAGCCGTAGCGGGCTCTCCTACAATGAGCAGTTCTTC

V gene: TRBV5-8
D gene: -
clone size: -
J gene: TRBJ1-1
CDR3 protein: CASRFDRTSSEAFF
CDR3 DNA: TGTGCCAGCAGATTCGACAGGACGTCAAGTGAAGCTTTCTTT

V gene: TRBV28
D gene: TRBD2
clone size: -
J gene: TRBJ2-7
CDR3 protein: CASSSFGGGTNEQYF
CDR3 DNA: TGTGCCAGCAGTTCCTTCGGGGGAGGGACCAACGAGCAGTACTTC

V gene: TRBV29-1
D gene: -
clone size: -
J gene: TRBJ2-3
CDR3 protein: CSVSLAGYTDTQYF
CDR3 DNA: TGCAGCGTTAGCTTGGCAGGGTACACAGATACGCAGTATTTT

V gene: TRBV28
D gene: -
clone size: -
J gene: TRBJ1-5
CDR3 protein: CASTPMAGFQPQHF
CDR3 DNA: TGTGCCAGCACCCCCATGGCAGGGTTCCAGCCCCAGCATTTT

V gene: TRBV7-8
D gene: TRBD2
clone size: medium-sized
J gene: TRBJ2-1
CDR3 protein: CASSLPEAGDGYNEQFF
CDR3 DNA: TGTGCCAGCAGCTTACCCGAAGCGGGAGACGGTTACAATGAGCAGTTCTTC

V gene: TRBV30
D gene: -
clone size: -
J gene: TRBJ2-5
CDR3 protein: CAWRKGAGQETQYF
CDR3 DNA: TGTGCCTGGAGAAAGGGAGCAGGACAAGAGACCCAGTACTTC

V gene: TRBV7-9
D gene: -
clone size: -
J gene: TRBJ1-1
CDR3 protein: CASSLPGGLYTEAFF
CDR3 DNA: TGTGCCAGCAGCCTCCCGGGGGGGCTTTACACTGAAGCTTTCTTT

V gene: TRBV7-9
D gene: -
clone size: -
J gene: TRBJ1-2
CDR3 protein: CASSLISVYGYTF
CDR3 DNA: TGTGCCAGCAGCTTAATTTCCGTCTATGGCTACACCTTC

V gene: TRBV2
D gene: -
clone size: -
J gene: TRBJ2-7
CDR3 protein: CASRDQGRRTYEQYF
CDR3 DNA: TGTGCCAGCAGGGATCAGGGGAGACGCACCTACGAGCAGTACTTC

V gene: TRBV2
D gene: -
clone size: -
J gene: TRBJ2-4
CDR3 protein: CASSVGPNIQYF
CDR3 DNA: TGTGCCAGCAGCGTGGGGCCCAACATTCAGTACTTC

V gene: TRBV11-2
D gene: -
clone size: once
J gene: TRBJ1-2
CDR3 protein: CASSLIGGGYGYTF
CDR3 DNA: TGTGCCAGCAGTTTGATAGGAGGTGGCTATGGCTACACCTTC